Given below is one TCR beta chain in context. No antigen is known for it. The sample originates from a study of Ad26.COV2.S vaccination and SARS-CoV-2 variants. Points from the study as a whole: Vaccine recipients posted higher spike-specific TCR breadth than their placebo counterparts. After vaccination, substantial breadth of spike-specific CD8+ and CD4+ responses was reported.

Sample treatment: roughly 19 received Ad26.COV2.S at low or high dose, single or two shots; about 5 received placebo; per-sample allocation not given. Sample collection was performed on day 63 after the first vaccine or placebo injection. A Boston adult aged 18-55 years was the donor. The CDR3 extends over 19 amino acids. J was trimmed by 4 bases and V by 1 base; bases with no gene match: 13. Germline V gene data show CDR1 as SGDLS and CDR2 as YYNGEE. This table comes from immunoSEQ multiplex PCR, and its TCRdb copy is limited to in-frame clones, with some not included. The table shows around 300,000 clones, with about 87% occurring only once.

The chain is built from TRBV9 and TRBJ2-1; 11 nucleotides line up with TRBD2. The receptor's source is a person between 18 and 65 years old who received the Ad26.COV2.S COVID-19 vaccine or a placebo. The sequencing used peripheral blood, collected in a trial of Ad26.COV2.S vaccine versus placebo. The CDR3 coding sequence is TGTGCCAGCAGCGTACGAGCTAGCGGGGGGCCTTTCTATTACAATGAGCAGTTCTTC. This encodes CASSVRASGGPFYYNEQFF.